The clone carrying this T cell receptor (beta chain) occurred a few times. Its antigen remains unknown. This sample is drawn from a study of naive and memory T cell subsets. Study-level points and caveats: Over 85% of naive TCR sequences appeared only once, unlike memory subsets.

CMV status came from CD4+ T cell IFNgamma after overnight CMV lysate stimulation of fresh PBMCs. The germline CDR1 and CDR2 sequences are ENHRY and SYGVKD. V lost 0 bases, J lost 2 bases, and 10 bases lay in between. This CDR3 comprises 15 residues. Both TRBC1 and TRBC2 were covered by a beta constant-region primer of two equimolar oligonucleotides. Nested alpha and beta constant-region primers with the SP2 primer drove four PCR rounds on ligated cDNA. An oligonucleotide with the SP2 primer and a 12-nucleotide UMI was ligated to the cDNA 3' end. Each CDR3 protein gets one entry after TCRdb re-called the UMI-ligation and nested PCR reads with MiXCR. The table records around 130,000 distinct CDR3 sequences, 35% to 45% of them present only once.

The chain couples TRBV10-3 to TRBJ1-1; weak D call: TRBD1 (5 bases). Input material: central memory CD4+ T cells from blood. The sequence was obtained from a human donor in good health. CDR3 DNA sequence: TGTGCCATCAGTGAGTCGGGCAGGGCTAACACTGAAGCTTTCTTT. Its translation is CAISESGRANTEAFF.